The rows below give T cell receptor beta chains drawn from one sample of a study of human T cells and chemical hapten exposure. TCRdb redid the calling of the RACE reads with MiXCR, one entry per CDR3 protein. This sample carries about 300,000 distinct CDR3 sequences, around 5.5% of them seen once, and the ten largest clones take 7% to 10%. The specimen comprised whole blood, sampled in connection with sensitization to the hapten diphenylcyclopropenone (DPC). Receptors originate from a young woman with alopecia areata. Some clones in this sample may be carry-over from other donors' samples. Both conserved end residues are part of each CDR3. The D gene is left open where the match is weak. Clone size is shown for a subset of rows, as once, few, many or a class of expanded clone.

j_gene	abundance	d_gene	v_gene	CDR3nt	CDR3aa
TRBJ2-3	.	.	TRBV20-1	TGCAGTGCTAGAGATGAGGCTACCAGCACAGATACGCAGTATTTT	CSARDEATSTDTQYF
TRBJ1-6	few	.	TRBV27	TGTGCCAGCAGTTCGCTACAGGGAGTCTATAATTCACCCCTCCACTTT	CASSSLQGVYNSPLHF
TRBJ2-4	many	TRBD1	TRBV12-3/TRBV12-4	TGTGCCAGCAGCCCGTTGACAGGGGGCGGTTTCAAAAACATTCAGTACTTC	CASSPLTGGGFKNIQYF
TRBJ2-2	few	TRBD1	TRBV3-1	TGTGCCAGCAGCCAAGTTCGGACAGGGAACACCGGGGAGCTGTTTTTT	CASSQVRTGNTGELFF
TRBJ2-7	.	TRBD2	TRBV11-2	TGTGCCAGCAGCTCCTTTATTCGGGGGGGATACGAGCAGTACTTC	CASSSFIRGGYEQYF
TRBJ2-2	few	TRBD1	TRBV7-9	TGTGCCAGCAGCAAGAGTGGGACAGGGGAAACCGGGGAGCTGTTTTTT	CASSKSGTGETGELFF
TRBJ1-1	.	.	TRBV4-3	TGCGCCAGCAGCCAAGGAGAAAGGGGCGAAGCTTTCTTT	CASSQGERGEAFF
TRBJ1-5	few	.	TRBV12-3/TRBV12-4	TGTGCCAGCACCCTCGACCTTTCCAATCAGCCCCAGCATTTT	CASTLDLSNQPQHF
TRBJ1-1	many	TRBD1	TRBV5-6	TGTGCCAGCAGCTCCTCAGGTACCACAGGGGACGCTTTCTTT	CASSSSGTTGDAFF
TRBJ1-6	many	.	TRBV12-3/TRBV12-4	TGTGCCAGCAGCTCGGCCGGGACGGGGGAGAATTCACCCCTCCACTTT	CASSSAGTGENSPLHF
TRBJ2-4	many	TRBD2	TRBV12-3/TRBV12-4	TGTGCCAGCAGGGTAGCGGGGGGGTTGCACTTC	CASRVAGGLHF
TRBJ2-6	.	.	TRBV6-2/TRBV6-3	TGTGCCAGCAAACCGGAGGCTGGGGCCAACGTCCTGACTTTC	CASKPEAGANVLTF
TRBJ1-1	few	.	TRBV6-5	TGTGCCAGCATCAATCACAGGGACGCCACTGAAGCTTTCTTT	CASINHRDATEAFF
TRBJ2-2	many	TRBD2	TRBV29-1	TGCAGCGCTAGGCGGGAGACCCTCACCGGGGAGCTGTTTTTT	CSARRETLTGELFF
TRBJ1-5	many	.	TRBV4-1	TGCGCCAGCAGCCAAGATCGGGGCTCTTGGCAGCCCCAGCATTTT	CASSQDRGSWQPQHF
TRBJ2-3	many	.	TRBV2	TGTGCCAGCAGCCTAAGGTCTCGGGCAGATACGCAGTATTTT	CASSLRSRADTQYF
TRBJ2-5	few	.	TRBV5-1	TGCGCCAGCAGCTTGGGTGCCACGTCCTTCCAAGAGACCCAGTACTTC	CASSLGATSFQETQYF
TRBJ1-3	many	.	TRBV12-3/TRBV12-4	TGTGCCAGCAGTTTATACCGAGCTGGAAACACCATATATTTT	CASSLYRAGNTIYF
TRBJ1-2	few	.	TRBV4-2	TGTGCCAGCAGCCAAGATAGGGCGGAGGATGGCTACACCTTC	CASSQDRAEDGYTF
TRBJ1-4	few	.	TRBV27	TGTGCCAGCAGTCCCCTTGGTGAAAAACTGTTTTTT	CASSPLGEKLFF
TRBJ2-5	few	.	TRBV4-3	TGCGCCAGCAGCCAAGATTGGCCGGCATTTCAAGAGACCCAGTACTTC	CASSQDWPAFQETQYF
TRBJ1-4	many	.	TRBV12-3/TRBV12-4	TGTGCCAGCAGTTTCGGGGGGATAGGTCCCAATGAAAAACTGTTTTTT	CASSFGGIGPNEKLFF
TRBJ2-7	few	.	TRBV6-2/TRBV6-3	TGTGCCAGCAGTACAGCAGGGGTCTACGAGCAGTACTTC	CASSTAGVYEQYF
TRBJ2-4	many	.	TRBV3-1	TGTGCCAGCAGCCAAGTCAACATTCAGTACTTC	CASSQVNIQYF
TRBJ2-6	.	TRBD2	TRBV6-5	TGTGCCATCCAGCGGGAGGCTGGGGCCAACGTCCTGACTTTC	CAIQREAGANVLTF
TRBJ1-5	many	TRBD1	TRBV29-1	TGCAGCGCTGGACAGGGGGGAGGTCAGCCCCAGCATTTT	CSAGQGGGQPQHF
TRBJ1-2	few	.	TRBV9	TGTGCCAGCAGCGTAGGTTCGGTTTATGGCTACACCTTC	CASSVGSVYGYTF
TRBJ1-1	.	.	TRBV3-1	TGTGCCAGCAGCCAAGTGGGGGCGCGCGGCACTGAAGCTTTCTTT	CASSQVGARGTEAFF
TRBJ1-5	many	.	TRBV28	TGTGCCAGCAGCCCGTGGACCGGCAATCAGCCCCAGCATTTT	CASSPWTGNQPQHF
TRBJ1-2	many	.	TRBV7-9	TGTGCCAGCAGCCCATCAGCTAACTATGGCTACACCTTC	CASSPSANYGYTF
TRBJ1-5	many	TRBD1	TRBV5-1	TGCGCCAGCAGCTTGGTTGGGGACAGGGCTCAGCCCCAGCATTTT	CASSLVGDRAQPQHF
TRBJ2-1	.	TRBD2	TRBV14	TGTGCCAGCAGCCATCTACAACGGGCTAGCGGGGTCGCCGGTGAGCAGTTCTTC	CASSHLQRASGVAGEQFF
TRBJ2-7	many	TRBD2	TRBV6-2/TRBV6-3	TGTGCCAGCAGACACACAGAACCTTCTAGCGGGGAGCAGTACTTC	CASRHTEPSSGEQYF
TRBJ1-1	many	TRBD1	TRBV28	TGTGCCAGCACTTCCAGGGGACAGGGAGACACTGAAGCTTTCTTT	CASTSRGQGDTEAFF
TRBJ2-1	.	.	TRBV4-3	TGCGCCAGCAGCCAAGATGGGGCAGGGTTTAATGAGCAGTTCTTC	CASSQDGAGFNEQFF
TRBJ1-1	few	TRBD1	TRBV6-5	TGTGCCAGCAGATCGGGACAGCCGAACACTGAAGCTTTCTTT	CASRSGQPNTEAFF
TRBJ1-1	.	.	TRBV2	TGTGCCAGCAGTGAAGCACCAGGGAGTCGGGCGGCCGAAGCTTTCTTT	CASSEAPGSRAAEAFF
TRBJ1-5	many	.	TRBV20-1	TGCAGTGCTAGGAAAGGAAATCAGCCCCAGCATTTT	CSARKGNQPQHF
TRBJ1-2	many	.	TRBV20-1	TGCAGTGCTTACCCTAAAGCAGGGCGCACTAACTATGGCTACACCTTC	CSAYPKAGRTNYGYTF
TRBJ2-6	many	.	TRBV2	TGTGCCAGCACTCCTCGGCGGGGCTCTGGGGCCAACGTCCTGACTTTC	CASTPRRGSGANVLTF
TRBJ1-3	.	.	TRBV2	TGTGCCAGCAGTGAAGCTCGATTCATAAGACGCCCAGGAGGAAACACCATATATTTT	CASSEARFIRRPGGNTIYF
TRBJ2-1	many	.	TRBV7-9	TGTGCCAGCAGCTTAGAGTATGAGCAGTTCTTC	CASSLEYEQFF
TRBJ1-2	few	.	TRBV20-1	TGCAGTGCTAGGACGAGACAGCTTCACTATGGCTACACCTTC	CSARTRQLHYGYTF
TRBJ2-5	many	.	TRBV2	TGTGCCAGCAGTGTTGAAGGGACGGAGACCCAGTACTTC	CASSVEGTETQYF
TRBJ1-1	.	.	TRBV7-2	TGTGCCAGCAAGCGTAGGGGACTCTGGAACACTGAAGCTTTCTTT	CASKRRGLWNTEAFF